Shown below are 21 T cell receptor beta chains from a single sample sequenced in a study of cytomegalovirus exposure and HLA in healthy donors. Repertoires were generated with immunoSEQ multiplex PCR, while TCRdb's copy carries only in-frame clones and drops some. The repertoire includes fewer than 200,000 clones, approximately 89% of them detected once, and over 9% sits in the top ten. The sequencing sample was made of PBMCs. The receptors were sampled from a woman between 18 and 29 years old in good health and CMV-seropositive.

The chain recombines TRBV30 with TRBJ2-3; no clear D. The CDR3 covers 16 residues. Trimming pared 0 bases from V and 2 bases from J, leaving 15 bases between. The germline gives CDR1 GTSNPN, CDR2 SVGIG (reference sequence). This CDR3 reads CAWSVRLTSFTDTQYF. The CDR3 nucleotides are TGTGCCTGGAGTGTACGGTTAACCTCCTTCACAGATACGCAGTATTTT.

This clone showed up just a few times. The chain links TRBV6-1 to TRBJ1-3, with D hard to call. Germline V gene lookup returns CDR1 MNHNS and CDR2 SASEGT. Trimming removed 1 base from V and 10 bases from J, with 17 bases in between. This CDR3 comprises 15 residues. For the CDR3, the DNA is TGTGCCAGCAGTGAAGACGGCAGGCGTGGAGGGACCATATATTTT. Protein product: CASSEDGRRGGTIYF.

This chain uses TRBV7-9 with TRBJ1-2; D remains unclear. The CDR3 loop spans 14 amino acids. The germline V and J ends were trimmed by 0 bases and 8 bases, with 13 bases remaining between them. Germline loops: CDR1 SEHNR, CDR2 FQNEAQ (reference sequence). The CDR3 DNA is TGTGCCAGCAGCTTAGCGCTCTCAGAGGAAGGCTACACCTTC. This sequence encodes CASSLALSEEGYTF.

As regards this clone: One junction end does not reproduce the germline sequence, and a read error may be involved. The chain is built from TRBV29-1 and TRBJ2-3, with TRBD1 matching over 9 bases. The CDR3 consists of 14 residues. Germline CDR1 reads SQVTM; CDR2 reads ANQGSEA. CDR3 coding DNA: TGCAGCGGTGAACCGGGACAGGGTTCAGATACGCAGTATTTT. Its translation is CSGEPGQGSDTQYF.

The chain uses TRBV27 and TRBJ1-5, with D unclear. V was clipped by 6 bases and J by 5 bases, with 8 bases between them. The germline CDR1 and CDR2 sequences are MNHEY and SMNVEV (reference sequence). The CDR3 totals 12 residues. CDR3 DNA sequence: TGTGCCAGCAGAAGTGGAGATCAGCCCCAGCATTTT. It encodes CASRSGDQPQHF.

The chain joins TRBV10-3 to TRBJ2-1; no firm D call. The CDR3 runs to 15 residues. The V gene's germline CDR1 is ENHRY and CDR2 SYGVKD. V lost 4 bases, J lost 3 bases, and 13 bases lay in between. The CDR3 region is CAISVAESGYNEQFF. CDR3 coding DNA: TGTGCCATCAGTGTCGCGGAGTCGGGCTACAATGAGCAGTTCTTC.

The genes are TRBV19 and TRBJ1-1; D remains unclear. This CDR3 has 12 residues. Germline CDR1 LNHDA, CDR2 SQIVND (reference sequence). Trimming pared 7 bases from V and 7 bases from J, leaving 13 bases between. The CDR3 DNA sequence: TGTGCCAGTATCGGAGTAGGACTTGAAGCTTTCTTT. Amino acids: CASIGVGLEAFF.

The chain couples TRBV6-5 to TRBJ2-5; D perhaps matches TRBD1 (5 bases). This CDR3 comprises 14 residues. Trimming pared 0 bases from V and 4 bases from J, leaving 9 bases between. Per the germline V gene, CDR1 is MNHEY and CDR2 is SVGAGI. CDR3 coding DNA: TGTGCCAGCAGTTACTCTCAGGGTCGAGAGACCCAGTACTTC. Its translation is CASSYSQGRETQYF.

The chain uses TRBV4-3 and TRBJ2-1; D is uncertain. The CDR3 contains 16 residues. V gave up 3 bases and J gave up 7 bases, with 19 bases separating them. CDR1 is LGHNA, CDR2 YSLEER, per germline. DNA of the CDR3: TGCGCCAGCAGCCACGACTTAGGCTTAGGCCCTAATGAGCAGTTCTTC. The encoded protein is CASSHDLGLGPNEQFF.

This clone was detected only once. The chain uses TRBV27 and TRBJ2-2; D might be TRBD2 (5 bases). Germline CDR1 MNHEY, CDR2 SMNVEV (reference sequence). V dropped 7 bases and J dropped 4 bases, with 16 bases sitting between them. The CDR3 totals 15 residues. DNA of the CDR3: TGTGCCAGCACCCTAGAGGGAATAGGCACCGGGGAGCTGTTTTTT. Residues: CASTLEGIGTGELFF.

The V and J genes are TRBV11-2 and TRBJ1-4; a possible D gene is TRBD1 (6 bases). The germline V gene encodes CDR1 SGHAT and CDR2 FQNNGV. The CDR3 is 14 amino acids. Deletions cut 4 bases from V and 7 bases from J, with 13 bases between. The CDR3 protein is CASSSRTVSEKLFF. CDR3 DNA sequence: TGTGCCAGCAGCTCGAGGACAGTTAGTGAAAAACTGTTTTTT. The variable domain in full, with the rest retrieved from reference TRBV11-2 and TRBJ1-4, is EAGVAQSPRYKIIEKRQSVAFWCNPISGHATLYWYQQILGQGPKLLIQFQNNGVVDDSQLPKDRFSAERLKGVDSTLKIQPAKLEDSAVYLCASSSRTVSEKLFFGSGTQLSVL.

This chain connects TRBV7-9 to TRBJ2-5; 8 nucleotides line up with TRBD2. CDR1 is SEHNR and CDR2 is FQNEAQ in the germline V gene (reference sequence). Unmatched junction bases numbered 7, after V lost 5 bases and J lost 5 bases. The CDR3 runs to 14 residues. The CDR3 loop reads CASSLRTSTETQYF. The CDR3 nucleotides are TGTGCCAGCAGCCTACGGACTAGCACGGAGACCCAGTACTTC.

J is TRBJ2-4 and V is TRBV5-6; D possibly corresponds to TRBD2 (6 bases). Looked up from germline, CDR1 is SGHDT and CDR2 is YYEEEE. Deletions cut 4 bases from V and 6 bases from J, with 14 bases between. The CDR3 is 14 amino acids. CDR3 residues: CASSIWGEPNIQYF. The CDR3 region has the DNA TGTGCCAGCAGCATTTGGGGGGAGCCAAACATTCAGTACTTC.

V usage is TRBV28 and J usage is TRBJ2-7; 8 bases are a match to TRBD1. The CDR3 sequence is 15 residues long. With 5 bases clipped from V and 0 bases from J, the junction kept 6 bases outside the gene matches. Germline-derived CDR1 and CDR2 are MDHEN and SYDVKM. The CDR3 nucleotides read TGTGCCAGCAGTAGCCGGGACAGGACCTCCTACGAGCAGTACTTC. It yields the protein CASSSRDRTSYEQYF.

The chain uses TRBV28 and TRBJ1-1; 9 positions agree with TRBD1. Germline assignment: CDR1 MDHEN and CDR2 SYDVKM. CDR3 length equals 16 residues. The V and J ends lost 1 base and 7 bases, in that order; junction bases with no gene match: 10. The CDR3, as DNA: TGTGCCAGCAGTTTATTAGGCGGGACAGGGATTTTTGAAGCTTTCTTT. Translating gives CASSLLGGTGIFEAFF.

This clone was recorded a few times. CDR3 sequence (DNA): TGTGCCAGCAGCTTAGGGACAGCGGGAAACACCATATATTTT. Protein product: CASSLGTAGNTIYF. This chain joins TRBV7-2 and TRBJ1-3; possibly TRBD1 for D (6 bases). The germline V gene encodes CDR1 SGHTA and CDR2 FQGNSA. The germline V and J ends were trimmed by 1 base and 4 bases, with 8 bases remaining between them. The CDR3 has 14 residues.

This clone turned up a few times. The V gene is TRBV4-2, the J gene TRBJ1-3; 9 bases line up with TRBD1. CDR1 and CDR2 (germline): LGHNA, YNFKEQ. The CDR3 has 15 residues. V was clipped by 4 bases and J by 4 bases; unmatched bases: 5. The CDR3 reads CASSLRDREGNTIYF. CDR3 DNA: TGTGCCAGCAGCCTCCGGGACAGGGAAGGAAACACCATATATTTT.

The chain is built from TRBV28 and TRBJ2-7, with unresolved D. In germline, CDR1 is MDHEN, CDR2 SYDVKM. The CDR3 runs to 13 residues. With 6 bases removed from V and 3 bases from J, the gap between germline ends came to 12 bases. The CDR3 loop reads CASRPVRFYEQYF. CDR3 nucleotide sequence: TGTGCCAGCAGGCCGGTAAGATTCTACGAGCAGTACTTC.

The chain employs TRBV11-2 and TRBJ2-1; D remains unclear. V was cut by 3 bases and J by 7 bases, with 7 bases left in between. Germline V lookup: CDR1 SGHAT, CDR2 FQNNGV. CDR3 length equals 12 residues. The CDR3 DNA follows: TGTGCCAGCAGCTTCGGTCCTAATGAGCAGTTCTTC. The encoded protein is CASSFGPNEQFF.

The V call is TRBV11-2, the J call TRBJ2-7; weak D call: TRBD1 (5 bases). The CDR3 length is 14 residues. Germline CDR1 is SGHAT and CDR2 is FQNNGV. Trimming pared 0 bases from V and 8 bases from J, leaving 14 bases between. CDR3 sequence (DNA): TGTGCCAGCAGCTTAGATCCGAGTAAGGGGAAGCAGTACTTC. Its translation is CASSLDPSKGKQYF.

V is TRBV9 and J is TRBJ2-1; TRBD2 matches 7 bases. The CDR3 totals 15 residues. The trim removed 0 bases at V and 4 bases at J, leaving 4 bases unmatched. Germline V gives CDR1 SGDLS, CDR2 YYNGEE. Here the CDR3 reads CASSVVGTTYNEQFF. CDR3 bases: TGTGCCAGCAGCGTAGTCGGGACTACATACAATGAGCAGTTCTTC. Complete variable domain (other parts from reference TRBV9 and TRBJ2-1): DSGVTQTPKHLITATGQRVTLRCSPRSGDLSVYWYQQSLDQGLQFLIQYYNGEERAKGNILERFSAQQFPDLHSELNLSSLELGDSALYFCASSVVGTTYNEQFFGPGTRLTVL.